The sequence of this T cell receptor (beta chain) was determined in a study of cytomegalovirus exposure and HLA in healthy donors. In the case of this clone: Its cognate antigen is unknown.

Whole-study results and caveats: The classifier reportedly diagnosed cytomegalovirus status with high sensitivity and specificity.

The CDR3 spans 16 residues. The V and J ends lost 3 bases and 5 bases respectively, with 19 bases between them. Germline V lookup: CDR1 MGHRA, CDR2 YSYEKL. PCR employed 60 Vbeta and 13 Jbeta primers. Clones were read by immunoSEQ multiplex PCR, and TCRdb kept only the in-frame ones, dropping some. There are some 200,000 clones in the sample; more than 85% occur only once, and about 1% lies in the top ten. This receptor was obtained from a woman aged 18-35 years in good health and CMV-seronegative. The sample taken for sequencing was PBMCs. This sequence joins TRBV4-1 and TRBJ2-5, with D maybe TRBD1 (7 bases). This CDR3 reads CASSQAFHQGGETQYF. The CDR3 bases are TGCGCCAGCAGCCAGGCCTTTCATCAGGGGGGTGAGACCCAGTACTTC.